One sample yielded the 32 T cell receptor beta chains listed below, sequenced in a study of T-cell reconstitution after alpha-beta-depleted transplantation in children. TCRbeta library preparation incorporated unique molecular identifiers. TCRdb reprocessed the PCR reads via MiXCR and lists one record per CDR3 protein. The sample has 200,000 to 300,000 distinct CDR3 sequences; approximately 12% are singletons. Sequences were derived from PBMCs from the stem cell graft donor, sampled from the stem cell graft. The receptor source for this set is a human donor who donated a stem cell graft to a child with acute lymphoblastic leukemia.

In this sample, this clonotype turned up many times. At one of its ends the junction is not consistent with the germline gene, which may arise from a read error. The chain employs TRBV20-1 and TRBJ2-5; 7 bases match TRBD2. This CDR3 region has 13 residues. Germline lookup yields CDR1 DFQATT and CDR2 SNEGSKA (reference sequence). The CDR3 protein is CSARAGRVGTQNF. In DNA, the CDR3 is TGCAGTGCTAGGGCAGGGAGGGTCGGGACCCAGAACTTC.

V gene TRBV7-2 combines with J gene TRBJ2-5; 7 positions agree with TRBD2. Germline trimming cut 5 bases from V and 7 bases from J; bases unmatched to any gene: 16. This CDR3 is 16 amino acids long. Germline CDR1 reads SGHTA; CDR2 reads FQGNSA. The CDR3 region has the DNA TGTGCCAGCAGCCTCGGGTGGAGCGGGGAGCAGGGGACCCAGTACTTC. Amino acid sequence: CASSLGWSGEQGTQYF.

This clonotype has a single count. The chain uses TRBV19 and TRBJ2-7; D could derive from TRBD1 or TRBD2 (5 bases each). The length of the CDR3 is 15 residues. V was clipped by 1 base and J by 0 bases, with 10 bases between them. The germline gives CDR1 LNHDA, CDR2 SQIVND (reference sequence). CDR3 bases: TGTGCCAGTAGTATAGGTGTGGGGACCTCCTACGAGCAGTACTTC. Amino acids: CASSIGVGTSYEQYF. Full variable domain (missing parts from reference TRBV19 and TRBJ2-7): DGGITQSPKYLFRKEGQNVTLSCEQNLNHDAMYWYRQDPGQGLRLIYYSQIVNDFQKGDIAEGYSVSREKKESFPLTVTSAQKNPTAFYLCASSIGVGTSYEQYFGPGTRLTVT.

This clonotype occurred many times. This chain uses TRBV6-2 or TRBV6-3 with TRBJ2-6; the D is unclear. This CDR3 has 14 residues. V lost 2 bases to trimming and J lost 0 bases, with 2 bases between them. Germline CDR1 is MNHEY and CDR2 is SVGEGT. CDR3 sequence (DNA): TGTGCCAGCAGTTACAACTCTGGGGCCAACGTCCTGACTTTC. Translated, it gives CASSYNSGANVLTF.

In this sample, this clonotype turned up many times. This chain joins TRBV7-2 and TRBJ2-7; 10 bases align to TRBD2. The CDR3 consists of 16 residues. Germline CDR1 and CDR2: SGHTA and FQGNSA. The V segment lost 1 base and the J segment 5 bases; nucleotides outside the gene matches: 8. The CDR3 DNA reads TGTGCCAGCAGCTTAGGAAATAGCGGGAGGTTCAACGAGCAGTACTTC. Amino acid sequence: CASSLGNSGRFNEQYF.

At least ten counts were recorded for this clonotype. The chain couples TRBV27 to TRBJ2-5; D is unresolved. V lost 6 bases, J lost 4 bases, and 6 bases lay in between. The CDR3 totals 11 residues. Germline V gene data show CDR1 as MNHEY and CDR2 as SMNVEV (reference sequence). DNA for the CDR3: TGTGCCAGCAGGACGACAGAGACCCAGTACTTC. Protein product: CASRTTETQYF.

This clonotype was seen many times. The rearrangement joins TRBV7-9 to TRBJ1-5, with D possibly being TRBD1 (6 bases). Trimming stripped 1 base from V and 0 bases from J, with 13 bases between. CDR3 length: 17 residues. The germline V gene encodes CDR1 SEHNR and CDR2 FQNEAQ (reference sequence). The CDR3 reads CASSLGAGDISNQPQHF. For the CDR3, the DNA is TGTGCCAGCAGCTTAGGGGCTGGGGACATTAGCAATCAGCCCCAGCATTTT. Looking up the rest from reference TRBV7-9 and TRBJ1-5 gives the full variable domain: DTGVSQNPRHKITKRGQNVTFRCDPISEHNRLYWYRQTLGQGPEFLTYFQNEAQLEKSRLLSDRFSAERPKGSFSTLEIQRTEQGDSAMYLCASSLGAGDISNQPQHFGDGTRLSIL.

This clonotype was observed many times. The chain combines TRBV4-2 with TRBJ2-5; D call uncertain. The CDR3 consists of 14 residues. Deletions cut 1 base from V and 1 base from J, with 7 bases between. CDR1 is LGHNA and CDR2 is YNFKEQ in the germline V gene. CDR3 sequence (DNA): TGTGCCAGCAGCCAAGTTGGAAGCCAAGAGACCCAGTACTTC. The encoded protein is CASSQVGSQETQYF.

This clonotype was observed many times. This rearrangement joins TRBV9 to TRBJ2-3; the D is unclear. In germline, CDR1 is SGDLS, CDR2 YYNGEE. This CDR3 spans 15 amino acids. V gave up 0 bases and J gave up 1 base, with 9 bases separating them. CDR3 region: CASSVEGRRTDTQYF. For the CDR3, the DNA is TGTGCCAGCAGCGTAGAGGGTAGGCGCACAGATACGCAGTATTTT.

This clonotype was detected many times. The J gene is TRBJ2-7, the V gene TRBV9; possibly TRBD2 for D (5 bases). The ends were cut back, 3 bases at V and 2 bases at J, with 9 bases in the middle. Germline-derived CDR1 and CDR2 are SGDLS and YYNGEE. This CDR3 is built from 13 residues. DNA for the CDR3: TGTGCCAGCAGCGGTGGGAGCGCCTACGAGCAGTACTTC. Residues: CASSGGSAYEQYF.

This clonotype was counted ten times or more. The J gene is TRBJ2-5, the V gene TRBV20-1; D unclear. From germline, CDR1 is DFQATT and CDR2 SNEGSKA (reference sequence). There are 13 residues in the CDR3. V lost 7 bases and J lost 5, with 17 bases in between. CDR3 DNA sequence: TGCAGTGTTCATATCGACTCCGGGGAGACCCAGTACTTC. Protein product: CSVHIDSGETQYF.

The genes are TRBV9 and TRBJ2-1; D remains ambiguous. Trimming took off 2 bases at V and 0 bases at J, with 9 bases between the two ends. The CDR3 sequence is 15 residues long. Germline assignment: CDR1 SGDLS and CDR2 YYNGEE. Here the CDR3 DNA reads TGTGCCAGCAGCGTGGGCTGGCGCTCCTACAATGAGCAGTTCTTC. Residues: CASSVGWRSYNEQFF.

As for this clonotype: Being one base from a much bigger clone, this may be a read error. This chain joins TRBV7-2 and TRBJ2-7; tentative D call: TRBD2 (6 bases). The germline V gene encodes CDR1 SGHTA and CDR2 FQGNSA. This CDR3 has 15 residues. The CDR3 loop reads CASTLESGLGYEQYF. DNA for the CDR3: TGTGCCAGCACCTTAGAGTCGGGACTCGGGTACGAGCAGTACTTC.

Ten or more counts support this clonotype. The rearrangement joins TRBV7-9 to TRBJ2-3, with 10 nucleotides matching TRBD1. Trimming cost V 6 bases and J 4 bases; bases outside gene matches: 4. The CDR3 loop spans 14 amino acids. Germline V lookup: CDR1 SEHNR, CDR2 FQNEAQ (reference sequence). The DNA of the CDR3 is TGTGCCAGCAGACGACAGGGGGCTGCAGATACGCAGTATTTT. Protein sequence: CASRRQGAADTQYF. Full variable domain (outside the CDR3, taken from reference TRBV7-9 and TRBJ2-3): DTGVSQNPRHKITKRGQNVTFRCDPISEHNRLYWYRQTLGQGPEFLTYFQNEAQLEKSRLLSDRFSAERPKGSFSTLEIQRTEQGDSAMYLCASRRQGAADTQYFGPGTRLTVL.

This clonotype was observed many times. This rearrangement joins TRBV20-1 to TRBJ2-1, with a possible D match to TRBD2 (5 bases). V lost 1 base and J lost 5, with 9 bases in between. Germline V gives CDR1 DFQATT, CDR2 SNEGSKA (reference sequence). The CDR3 has 13 residues. The CDR3 nucleotides read TGCAGTGCTAGAGGCCTCGGGGACAATGAGCAGTTCTTC. Amino acids: CSARGLGDNEQFF.

At least ten counts were recorded for this clonotype. V is TRBV6-5 and J is TRBJ1-2; the match to TRBD1 covers 7 bases. The CDR3 consists of 13 residues. CDR1 is MNHEY and CDR2 is SVGAGI in the germline V gene. Trimming cost V 6 bases and J 4 bases; bases outside gene matches: 5. CDR3: CASRAGTAYGYTF. In DNA form, the CDR3 reads TGTGCCAGCAGAGCCGGGACAGCCTATGGCTACACCTTC.

In this sample, this clonotype turned up many times. The junction and the germline gene differ at one end; a read error may be behind it. V gene TRBV6-2 or TRBV6-3 combines with J gene TRBJ2-6; D unclear. Germline V gene lookup returns CDR1 MNHEY and CDR2 SVGEGT. CDR3 length: 15 amino acids. Here the CDR3 reads CASSSRLSGSNVLTF. DNA of the CDR3: TGTGCCAGCAGTTCCAGACTCTCTGGGTCCAACGTCCTGACTTTC.

At least ten counts were recorded for this clonotype. The V and J genes are TRBV5-1 and TRBJ2-2; D is unresolved. Germline V gene lookup returns CDR1 SGHRS and CDR2 YFSETQ. Trimming shortened V by 4 bases and J by 7 bases, and 8 bases separated the two germline ends. The CDR3 runs 12 residues. The CDR3 here is CASSRSSGELFF. The CDR3 nucleotides read TGCGCCAGCAGCCGTTCCAGCGGGGAGCTGTTTTTT.

This clonotype was seen many times. This CDR3 is CASSLASGTGVDEQFF. The CDR3 DNA sequence: TGTGCCAGCAGCTTGGCATCTGGGACAGGGGTCGATGAGCAGTTCTTC. The chain is built from TRBV5-5 and TRBJ2-1; 10 nucleotides match TRBD1. The ends lost 0 bases at V and 8 bases at J; junction bases unmatched: 8. Per the germline V gene, CDR1 is SGHKS and CDR2 is YYEKEE (reference sequence). This CDR3 contains 16 residues.

This clonotype occurred many times. This sequence joins TRBV4-3 and TRBJ2-7; D is unclear. The V and J ends lost 1 base and 7 bases respectively, with 5 bases between them. The CDR3 has 11 amino acids. The germline V gene has CDR1 LGHNA and CDR2 YSLEER. The CDR3 DNA is TGCGCCAGCAGCCAAGGGACGGAGCAGTACTTC. This gives the protein CASSQGTEQYF.

This clonotype has ten or more counts. The chain combines TRBV28 with TRBJ1-4; D is possibly TRBD1 (6 bases). The CDR3 has 13 residues. Deletions cut 10 bases from V and 3 bases from J, with 12 bases between. Germline V lookup: CDR1 MDHEN, CDR2 SYDVKM. In DNA form, the CDR3 reads TGTGCCATCCCACAGGGTGCTAATGAAAAACTGTTTTTT. Protein product: CAIPQGANEKLFF.

The sample holds many counts of this clonotype. The chain carries TRBV20-1 and TRBJ2-3; D is ambiguous. Germline CDR1 DFQATT, CDR2 SNEGSKA (reference sequence). CDR3 length: 16 residues. The V and J ends lost 2 bases and 6 bases respectively, with 21 bases between them. DNA for the CDR3: TGCAGTGCTAGACCACCTGGACCCTCCCTCGGGGATACGCAGTATTTT. Residues: CSARPPGPSLGDTQYF.

The sample holds many counts of this clonotype. The rearrangement uses TRBV5-5 and TRBJ2-1; 7 bases are shared with TRBD1. CDR3 length equals 15 residues. Germline CDR1 is SGHKS and CDR2 is YYEKEE (reference sequence). V was clipped by 0 bases and J by 6 bases; unmatched bases: 6. The CDR3 protein is CASSLEGQTPNEQFF. The CDR3 DNA sequence: TGTGCCAGCAGCTTGGAGGGACAGACACCCAATGAGCAGTTCTTC.

This clonotype was found many times. The chain couples TRBV9 to TRBJ2-7; D is ambiguous. The germline gives CDR1 SGDLS, CDR2 YYNGEE. V lost 0 bases, J lost 0 bases, and 7 bases lay in between. This CDR3 contains 14 residues. The chain's CDR3 is CASSVDAASYEQYF. The DNA of the CDR3 is TGTGCCAGCAGCGTAGATGCAGCCTCCTACGAGCAGTACTTC.

This clonotype has ten or more counts. J is TRBJ2-2 and V is TRBV6-5; tentatively, D is TRBD2 (7 bases). Between the trimmed V and J ends, which lost 2 bases and 3 bases, there was a span of 16 bases. The CDR3 is made up of 17 amino acids. Germline CDR1 MNHEY, CDR2 SVGAGI. This CDR3 reads CASSYGGGSVYTGELFF. The CDR3 bases are TGTGCCAGCAGTTACGGGGGGGGCAGTGTCTACACCGGGGAGCTGTTTTTT.

V and J are TRBV29-1 and TRBJ1-5, with D possibly TRBD1 on 6 matching bases. V was cut by 5 bases and J by 3 bases, with 11 bases left in between. The CDR3 length is 13 residues. Germline V gene lookup returns CDR1 SQVTM and CDR2 ANQGSEA. The CDR3 sequence is CSVLQGSNQPQHF. For the CDR3, the DNA is TGCAGCGTTCTACAGGGCTCCAATCAGCCCCAGCATTTT.

This clonotype came up many times. The V call is TRBV29-1, the J call TRBJ1-2; 9 positions agree with TRBD1. The germline V gene has CDR1 SQVTM and CDR2 ANQGSEA. J gave up 7 bases and V 8 bases, and 5 bases lay outside the gene matches. The CDR3 spans 11 residues. The CDR3 reads CSITGGPGYTF. As DNA, the CDR3 is TGCAGCATTACAGGGGGCCCTGGCTACACCTTC. The variable domain in full, completed from reference TRBV29-1 and TRBJ1-2, reads SAVISQKPSRDICQRGTSLTIQCQVDSQVTMMFWYRQQPGQSLTLIATANQGSEATYESGFVIDKFPISRPNLTFSTLTVSNMSPEDSSIYLCSITGGPGYTFGSGTRLTVV.

In its sample, this clonotype was seen many times. The rearrangement joins TRBV10-2 to TRBJ2-2; tentatively, D is TRBD1 (6 bases). CDR1 and CDR2 (germline): WSHSY, SAAADI. Trimming stripped 9 bases from V and 0 bases from J, with 11 bases between. The CDR3 is made up of 14 amino acids. CDR3 residues: CASRTDANTGELFF. CDR3 bases: TGCGCCAGTCGGACAGATGCGAACACCGGGGAGCTGTTTTTT.

For this clonotype: Since a much larger clone is just one base distant, this may be a read error. The chain uses TRBV3-1 and TRBJ2-7; 9 bases are shared with TRBD1. This CDR3 spans 13 amino acids. The trim removed 5 bases at V and 5 bases at J, leaving 4 bases unmatched. Germline loops: CDR1 LGHDT, CDR2 YNNKEL (reference sequence). The CDR3 here is CASSARDRDEQYF. In DNA, the CDR3 is TGTGCCAGCAGCGCCCGGGACAGGGACGAGCAGTACTTC.

This clonotype turned up a few times. The CDR3 DNA reads TGTGCCAGCAGCTCCCAGGGGTACGGGTCCTACGAGCAGTACTTC. Amino acid sequence: CASSSQGYGSYEQYF. V usage is TRBV7-2 and J usage is TRBJ2-7, with a tentative D call TRBD1 (6 bases). This CDR3 has 15 amino acids. Germline CDR1 SGHTA, CDR2 FQGNSA. Trimming cost V 4 bases and J 1 base, with 14 bases left between them.

This clonotype was seen repeatedly, ten times or more. The genes are TRBV18 and TRBJ2-7; the match to TRBD1 covers 10 bases. Germline-derived CDR1 and CDR2 are KGHSH and LQKENI. Trimming cost V 5 bases and J 3 bases; bases outside gene matches: 7. The CDR3 runs 15 residues. The CDR3 DNA sequence: TGTGCCAGCTCATTAAACCGGGACAGGGGCTACGAGCAGTACTTC. It codes for CASSLNRDRGYEQYF.

In this sample, this clonotype turned up many times. This chain links TRBV4-3 with TRBJ1-2, with D possibly matching TRBD1 (6 bases). Germline loops: CDR1 LGHNA, CDR2 YSLEER. The CDR3 spans 15 residues. V was pared by 3 bases and J by 0 bases, with 11 bases between. CDR3 residues: CASSHVTGANYGYTF. In DNA form, the CDR3 reads TGCGCCAGCAGCCACGTGACAGGAGCTAACTATGGCTACACCTTC.